A selection of T cell receptor beta chains follows, all from one sample in a study of Graves' ophthalmopathy and Graves' hyperthyroidism. TCRdb fed the multiplex PCR reads into MiXCR, producing one record per CDR3 protein. Of 660,000 or so distinct CDR3 sequences in the sample, about two fifths are singletons; the top ten hold around 3.3%. The material sequenced was peripheral blood. These receptors were obtained from an adult man with Graves' ophthalmopathy. Each CDR3 is given with its conserved first and last residue. The D gene is left open where the match is weak. Expanded clones are given a class, and other clones once, few, many or no size at all.

J gene | clone size | V gene | D gene | CDR3 protein | CDR3 DNA
TRBJ2-2 | many | TRBV29-1 | NA | CSVELNTGELFF | TGCAGCGTTGAACTGAACACCGGGGAGCTGTTTTTT
TRBJ2-3 | NA | TRBV15 | TRBD2 | CATSRVGLAGTSTDTQYF | TGTGCCACCAGCAGAGTGGGACTAGCGGGGACTAGCACAGATACGCAGTATTTT
TRBJ1-5 | many | TRBV19 | NA | CASSIGTGRGQPQHF | TGTGCCAGTAGTATAGGGACTGGTCGGGGGCAGCCCCAGCATTTT
TRBJ2-3 | few | TRBV7-2 | TRBD1 | CASSTDRFWNTQYF | TGTGCCAGCAGCACGGACAGGTTCTGGAATACGCAGTATTTT
TRBJ1-4 | many | TRBV2 | NA | CASSSQGFNEKLFF | TGTGCCAGCAGTTCACAGGGATTTAATGAAAAACTGTTTTTT
TRBJ2-1 | NA | TRBV7-8 | NA | CASSLFRDDNEQFF | TGTGCCAGCAGCTTGTTCCGGGACGACAATGAGCAGTTCTTC
TRBJ1-1 | many | TRBV7-9 | NA | CASSPWVSRTEAFF | TGTGCCAGCAGCCCCTGGGTTAGTCGAACTGAAGCTTTCTTT
TRBJ1-4 | NA | TRBV24-1 | NA | CATSERTGRNEKLFF | TGTGCCACCAGTGAGCGAACAGGAAGAAATGAAAAACTGTTTTTT
TRBJ2-5 | NA | TRBV7-2 | TRBD1 | CASSNPGQGETQYF | TGTGCCAGCAGCAACCCGGGACAGGGGGAGACCCAGTACTTC
TRBJ1-4 | few | TRBV12-5 | NA | CASSRTEANEKLFF | TGTGCCAGCAGCCGGACAGAGGCGAATGAAAAACTGTTTTTT